These 6 T cell receptor beta chains came from one sample sequenced in a study of blood T cell repertoires in COVID-19 (dated by TCRdb to about 2020). The library came from the immunoSEQ multiplex PCR assay. TCRdb stores this immuneACCESS table with in-frame sequences only. Part of the clones is absent; in the studies checked, under half of the shortfall reflects unresolved V genes, and no reason is known for the rest. In this sample the table shows a few hundred thousand clones, approximately 85% of which occur a single time. The ten most abundant clones make up about 0.9% of the sample. Sequenced input: peripheral blood. These receptor sequences come from a human donor with COVID-19, enrolled during active disease. The donor label of this sample is uncertain.

The chain recombines TRBV5-1 with TRBJ2-1; D perhaps matches TRBD1 (6 bases). The CDR3 spans 14 residues. CDR1 and CDR2 from the germline V gene are SGHRS and YFSETQ. V was clipped by 0 bases and J by 4 bases, with 8 bases between them. The CDR3 here is CASSLGDTYNEQFF. The CDR3 nucleotides read TGCGCCAGCAGCTTGGGGGACACGTACAATGAGCAGTTCTTC. Combining the CDR3 with reference TRBV5-1 and TRBJ2-1 gives the whole variable domain KAGVTQTPRYLIKTRGQQVTLSCSPISGHRSVSWYQQTPGQGLQFLFEYFSETQRNKGNFPGRFSGRQFSNSRSEMNVSTLELGDSALYLCASSLGDTYNEQFFGPGTRLTVL.

This sequence joins TRBV6-5 and TRBJ2-5; tentative D call: TRBD1 (6 bases). The CDR3 sequence is 14 residues long. V was pared by 5 bases and J by 3 bases, with 13 bases between. Per germline, CDR1 MNHEY and CDR2 SVGAGI. The CDR3 region is CASSQNQGKETQYF. The CDR3 DNA sequence: TGTGCCAGCAGTCAAAACCAGGGGAAAGAGACCCAGTACTTC.

For the CDR3, the DNA is TGCGCCAGCAGCCAGGACACGGCTGGAAACACCATATATTTT. Its translation: CASSQDTAGNTIYF. The V and J genes are TRBV5-1 and TRBJ1-3; D is perhaps TRBD1 (5 bases). CDR3 length: 14 amino acids. V was clipped by 4 bases and J by 2 bases, with 10 bases between them. Germline-derived CDR1 and CDR2 are SGHRS and YFSETQ.

V is TRBV6-6 and J is TRBJ2-7; D call uncertain. CDR3 length: 11 amino acids. Germline values: CDR1 MNHNY, CDR2 SVGAGI (reference sequence). V was pared by 4 bases and J by 6 bases, with 7 bases between. The CDR3 nucleotides are TGTGCCAGCAGTTTAACAAGCGAGCAGTACTTC. Protein product: CASSLTSEQYF.

V usage is TRBV28 and J usage is TRBJ2-7, with 11 nucleotides matching TRBD2. After removal of 7 bases from V and 2 bases from J, the junction contained 7 bases not matched to a gene. CDR1 MDHEN and CDR2 SYDVKM come from the germline V gene. The CDR3 contains 15 residues. The CDR3, as DNA: TGTGCCAGCATTCAGACTAGCGGGGCTACCTACGAGCAGTACTTC. Residues: CASIQTSGATYEQYF.

This chain connects TRBV4-3 to TRBJ2-3, with TRBD2 identical over 7 bases. The CDR3 is made up of 14 amino acids. The junction had 4 bases not matched to a gene; V was cut back by 0 bases and J by 7 bases. Germline V CDR1 and CDR2: LGHNA, YSLEER. In DNA, the CDR3 is TGCGCCAGCAGCCAAGAGGCGGGAGCCAATACGCAGTATTTT. Residues: CASSQEAGANTQYF.